The rows below give T cell receptor beta chains drawn from one sample of a study of regulatory T cells in long-lasting Graves disease. A single record per CDR3 protein comes from TCRdb applying MiXCR to the multiplex PCR reads. The sample comprises 400,000 to 500,000 distinct CDR3 sequences, approximately 16% of which are singletons, and about 25% rests with the top ten. The data also belong to a second study, concerning T cells in Graves' hyperthyroidism and ophthalmopathy.

The sequencing here drew on peripheral blood mononuclear cells (PBMCs), taken at new diagnosis, from a patient treated with antithyroid drugs. The source is a woman aged 18 to 35 with Graves disease. The CDR3 runs from the conserved cysteine through the conserved F or W. Each record gives: J gene, D gene, V gene, clone size, CDR3 length, CDR3 DNA, CDR3 protein. The D gene is left open where the match is weak. The listing skips clone size in some rows; elsewhere it reads once, few, many or a size class.

J gene: TRBJ2-3; D gene: TRBD2; V gene: TRBV20-1; clone size: many; CDR3 length: 16; CDR3 DNA: TGCAGTGCTAGACCATTTAGCGGGAGGGCCCGAGATACGCAGTATTTT; CDR3 protein: CSARPFSGRARDTQYF
J gene: TRBJ2-1; D gene: TRBD2; V gene: TRBV5-1; clone size: many; CDR3 length: 14; CDR3 DNA: TGCGCCAGCAGCCGGACTAGCGGGAGCGGTGAGCAGTTCTTC; CDR3 protein: CASSRTSGSGEQFF
J gene: TRBJ2-1; D gene: TRBD2; V gene: TRBV20-1; clone size: many; CDR3 length: 14; CDR3 DNA: TGCAGTGCTGGGGGACTAGCGGACGACAATGAGCAGTTCTTC; CDR3 protein: CSAGGLADDNEQFF
J gene: TRBJ1-5; D gene: TRBD1; V gene: TRBV5-1; clone size: .; CDR3 length: 18; CDR3 DNA: TGCGCCAGCAGCTCGGGACAGGGAGGGCCCTATAGCAATCAGCCCCAGCATTTT; CDR3 protein: CASSSGQGGPYSNQPQHF
J gene: TRBJ2-5; D gene: .; V gene: TRBV5-1; clone size: .; CDR3 length: 15; CDR3 DNA: TGCGCCAGCAGCGACACTCCCGGGGCGCAAGAGACCCAGTACTTC; CDR3 protein: CASSDTPGAQETQYF
J gene: TRBJ2-2; D gene: .; V gene: TRBV15; clone size: few; CDR3 length: 14; CDR3 DNA: TGTGCCACCAGCAGAGATAAGGACACCGGGGAGCTGTTTTTT; CDR3 protein: CATSRDKDTGELFF
J gene: TRBJ1-5; D gene: .; V gene: TRBV28; clone size: many; CDR3 length: 15; CDR3 DNA: TGTGCCAGCAGTTTATTAGACGGTGGCAATCAGCCCCAGCATTTT; CDR3 protein: CASSLLDGGNQPQHF
J gene: TRBJ2-1; D gene: .; V gene: TRBV11-2; clone size: many; CDR3 length: 16; CDR3 DNA: TGTGCCAGCAGCTTAGTTCGGGACGGAGCCTACAATGAGCAGTTCTTC; CDR3 protein: CASSLVRDGAYNEQFF
J gene: TRBJ2-1; D gene: TRBD2; V gene: TRBV11-2; clone size: many; CDR3 length: 16; CDR3 DNA: TGTGCCAGCAGCCTATCCCTAGCGGTACTCTACAATGAGCAGTTCTTC; CDR3 protein: CASSLSLAVLYNEQFF
J gene: TRBJ2-7; D gene: TRBD2; V gene: TRBV12-3/TRBV12-4; clone size: few; CDR3 length: 18; CDR3 DNA: TGTGCCAGCAGCGGTGGAAGGCTAGCGGGAGGTGCCCTCTACGAGCAGTACTTC; CDR3 protein: CASSGGRLAGGALYEQYF
J gene: TRBJ2-1; D gene: .; V gene: TRBV7-9; clone size: many; CDR3 length: 15; CDR3 DNA: TGTGCCAGCAGCCCCCTGGGGACGACTAACAATGAGCAGTTCTTC; CDR3 protein: CASSPLGTTNNEQFF
J gene: TRBJ2-1; D gene: TRBD2; V gene: TRBV5-1; clone size: many; CDR3 length: 15; CDR3 DNA: TGCGCCAGCAGCTGGGGGGGAATGGGGACGAATGAGCAGTTCTTC; CDR3 protein: CASSWGGMGTNEQFF
J gene: TRBJ1-2; D gene: TRBD1; V gene: TRBV15; clone size: many; CDR3 length: 17; CDR3 DNA: TGTGCCACCAGCGACGTGGCGGGACAGGGGGCGACCTATGGCTACACCTTC; CDR3 protein: CATSDVAGQGATYGYTF
J gene: TRBJ1-1; D gene: .; V gene: TRBV19; clone size: .; CDR3 length: 19; CDR3 DNA: TGTGCCAGTAGTCCCCCCAGGTGGCAGCGTACCGACATGAACACTGAAGCTTTCTTT; CDR3 protein: CASSPPRWQRTDMNTEAFF
J gene: TRBJ1-1; D gene: TRBD1; V gene: TRBV5-1; clone size: many; CDR3 length: 16; CDR3 DNA: TGCGCCAGCAGCCCAGGGGGAGGCTTACGTAGCGCTGAAGCTTTCTTT; CDR3 protein: CASSPGGGLRSAEAFF
J gene: TRBJ1-5; D gene: .; V gene: TRBV28; clone size: many; CDR3 length: 12; CDR3 DNA: TGTGCCAGCAGTTTATGGGTGGGCCCACAGCATTTT; CDR3 protein: CASSLWVGPQHF
J gene: TRBJ2-1; D gene: .; V gene: TRBV11-2; clone size: many; CDR3 length: 13; CDR3 DNA: TGTGCCAGCGTAACTCCCCTCTACAATGAGCAGTTCTTC; CDR3 protein: CASVTPLYNEQFF
J gene: TRBJ2-7; D gene: .; V gene: TRBV14; clone size: few; CDR3 length: 15; CDR3 DNA: TGTGCCAGCAGCCAAGATGAGGGGGAGGTCTACGAGCAGTACTTC; CDR3 protein: CASSQDEGEVYEQYF
J gene: TRBJ2-1; D gene: TRBD2; V gene: TRBV7-7; clone size: few; CDR3 length: 16; CDR3 DNA: TGTGCTAGCAGCCCCTTAGTAACGGGAGGGATAGGCGAGCAGTTCTTC; CDR3 protein: CASSPLVTGGIGEQFF
J gene: TRBJ2-5; D gene: TRBD1; V gene: TRBV7-2; clone size: many; CDR3 length: 15; CDR3 DNA: TGCGCCAGCAGCCAAAGGACAGGGGGCGAAGAGACCCAGTACTTC; CDR3 protein: CASSQRTGGEETQYF
J gene: TRBJ1-4; D gene: TRBD1; V gene: TRBV2; clone size: .; CDR3 length: 15; CDR3 DNA: TGTGCCAGCAGTGAAGAACAGGGGGCAGGGGAAAAACTGTTTTTT; CDR3 protein: CASSEEQGAGEKLFF
J gene: TRBJ2-7; D gene: .; V gene: TRBV20-1; clone size: many; CDR3 length: 11; CDR3 DNA: TGCAGTGCGGCCAGGGGCTACGAGCAGTACTTC; CDR3 protein: CSAARGYEQYF
J gene: TRBJ2-7; D gene: .; V gene: TRBV29-1; clone size: .; CDR3 length: 12; CDR3 DNA: TGCAGCGTTGTGGGACAATCCTACGAGCAGTACTTC; CDR3 protein: CSVVGQSYEQYF
J gene: TRBJ2-7; D gene: TRBD2; V gene: TRBV29-1; clone size: many; CDR3 length: 14; CDR3 DNA: TGCAGCGTTGGGGTGGCGGGAGGGCCCTACGAGCAGTACTTC; CDR3 protein: CSVGVAGGPYEQYF
J gene: TRBJ2-5; D gene: TRBD2; V gene: TRBV11-2; clone size: many; CDR3 length: 17; CDR3 DNA: TGTGCCAGCAGCTTAGTTCGGACTAGCGTGTACCAAGAGACCCAGTACTTC; CDR3 protein: CASSLVRTSVYQETQYF
J gene: TRBJ1-2; D gene: TRBD1; V gene: TRBV7-9; clone size: .; CDR3 length: 15; CDR3 DNA: TGTGCCAGCAGCTCAAATCCTACAGGGGGTGGTGGCTACACCTTC; CDR3 protein: CASSSNPTGGGGYTF
J gene: TRBJ2-2; D gene: TRBD2; V gene: TRBV3-1; clone size: few; CDR3 length: 16; CDR3 DNA: TGTGCCAGCAGCCAAGAGTTTTCGGGGGGGACCGGGGAGCTGTTTTTT; CDR3 protein: CASSQEFSGGTGELFF
J gene: TRBJ2-7; D gene: TRBD1; V gene: TRBV6-4; clone size: .; CDR3 length: 20; CDR3 DNA: TGTGCCAGCAAAGGCCTCCTCCAGGAACAGGGGGATTGGATGTTATACGAGCAGTACTTC; CDR3 protein: CASKGLLQEQGDWMLYEQYF
J gene: TRBJ2-2; D gene: .; V gene: TRBV12-3/TRBV12-4; clone size: .; CDR3 length: 16; CDR3 DNA: TGTGCCAGCAGTTTAGGGAGACGGTTAGGGACCGGGGAGCTGTTTTTT; CDR3 protein: CASSLGRRLGTGELFF
J gene: TRBJ2-3; D gene: TRBD2; V gene: TRBV12-3/TRBV12-4; clone size: many; CDR3 length: 18; CDR3 DNA: TGTGCCAGCAGTTTCCTCCGACTAGCGGGATCTAAATCAGATACGCAGTATTTT; CDR3 protein: CASSFLRLAGSKSDTQYF
J gene: TRBJ1-2; D gene: .; V gene: TRBV6-5; clone size: many; CDR3 length: 16; CDR3 DNA: TGTGCCAGCAGTTACTCGATAGAGGGGCCGCGGTATGGCTACACCTTC; CDR3 protein: CASSYSIEGPRYGYTF
J gene: TRBJ2-7; D gene: TRBD2; V gene: TRBV11-2; clone size: many; CDR3 length: 19; CDR3 DNA: TGTGCCAGCAGCTTAGGTAGGACTAGCGGAGCCAAGAGGCCCTACGAGCAGTACTTC; CDR3 protein: CASSLGRTSGAKRPYEQYF
J gene: TRBJ1-1; D gene: .; V gene: TRBV12-3/TRBV12-4; clone size: .; CDR3 length: 14; CDR3 DNA: TGTGCCAGCAGCCCCGTCCGGCAGAACACTGAAGCTTTCTTT; CDR3 protein: CASSPVRQNTEAFF
J gene: TRBJ2-1; D gene: TRBD2; V gene: TRBV28; clone size: many; CDR3 length: 16; CDR3 DNA: TGTGCCAGCAGTCCCAGCGGGAGGGCCCCCTACAATGAGCAGTTCTTC; CDR3 protein: CASSPSGRAPYNEQFF
J gene: TRBJ2-5; D gene: TRBD2; V gene: TRBV3-1; clone size: many; CDR3 length: 16; CDR3 DNA: TGTGCCAGCAGCACCCGCCTCAGCGGGAGTCGAGAGACCCAGTACTTC; CDR3 protein: CASSTRLSGSRETQYF
J gene: TRBJ2-5; D gene: .; V gene: TRBV19; clone size: few; CDR3 length: 11; CDR3 DNA: TGTGCCAGAGTCGGGAGTGAGACCCAGTACTTC; CDR3 protein: CARVGSETQYF
J gene: TRBJ2-1; D gene: .; V gene: TRBV6-1; clone size: many; CDR3 length: 14; CDR3 DNA: TGTGCCAGCAGTCTGACGCCCGTCTACAATGAGCAGTTCTTC; CDR3 protein: CASSLTPVYNEQFF
J gene: TRBJ2-5; D gene: .; V gene: TRBV5-1; clone size: .; CDR3 length: 14; CDR3 DNA: TGCGCCAGCAGCTTGGACGGGAGAGCTGAGACCCAGTACTTC; CDR3 protein: CASSLDGRAETQYF
J gene: TRBJ1-1; D gene: TRBD1; V gene: TRBV27; clone size: many; CDR3 length: 15; CDR3 DNA: TGTGCCAGCAGTTCCCCGACAGGGGCGGCCACTGAAGCTTTCTTT; CDR3 protein: CASSSPTGAATEAFF
J gene: TRBJ2-3; D gene: .; V gene: TRBV4-2; clone size: many; CDR3 length: 17; CDR3 DNA: TGTGCCAGCAGCCGCAACGGCGGGGACAGATTCACAGATACGCAGTATTTT; CDR3 protein: CASSRNGGDRFTDTQYF
J gene: TRBJ2-3; D gene: .; V gene: TRBV20-1; clone size: few; CDR3 length: 10; CDR3 DNA: TGCAGTTATAAAGCAGATACGCAGTATTTT; CDR3 protein: CSYKADTQYF
J gene: TRBJ2-3; D gene: .; V gene: TRBV27; clone size: many; CDR3 length: 15; CDR3 DNA: TGTGCCAGCAGTTTCTCTGGGAACGGGGGAGATACGCAGTATTTT; CDR3 protein: CASSFSGNGGDTQYF
J gene: TRBJ2-7; D gene: .; V gene: TRBV11-1; clone size: few; CDR3 length: 17; CDR3 DNA: TGTGCCAGCAGCTTAGCCTTCGGGACATCGAAGACCTACGAGCAGTACTTC; CDR3 protein: CASSLAFGTSKTYEQYF
J gene: TRBJ2-5; D gene: TRBD2; V gene: TRBV5-1; clone size: few; CDR3 length: 16; CDR3 DNA: TGCGCCAGCAGCTTGGGCGGGAGTGGGTACCAAGAGACCCAGTACTTC; CDR3 protein: CASSLGGSGYQETQYF
J gene: TRBJ1-2; D gene: .; V gene: TRBV5-1; clone size: .; CDR3 length: 17; CDR3 DNA: TGCGCCAGCAGCTTGGGTGGAGCCTCGGCCCCTAACTATGGCTACACCTTC; CDR3 protein: CASSLGGASAPNYGYTF
J gene: TRBJ2-7; D gene: .; V gene: TRBV18; clone size: .; CDR3 length: 13; CDR3 DNA: TGTGCCAGCTCACCAGTCATATCCCACGAGCAGTACTTC; CDR3 protein: CASSPVISHEQYF
J gene: TRBJ2-5; D gene: TRBD2; V gene: TRBV28; clone size: many; CDR3 length: 17; CDR3 DNA: TGTGCCAGCAGTTTACCCACTAGCGGGAGGGCGGAAGAGACCCAGTACTTC; CDR3 protein: CASSLPTSGRAEETQYF